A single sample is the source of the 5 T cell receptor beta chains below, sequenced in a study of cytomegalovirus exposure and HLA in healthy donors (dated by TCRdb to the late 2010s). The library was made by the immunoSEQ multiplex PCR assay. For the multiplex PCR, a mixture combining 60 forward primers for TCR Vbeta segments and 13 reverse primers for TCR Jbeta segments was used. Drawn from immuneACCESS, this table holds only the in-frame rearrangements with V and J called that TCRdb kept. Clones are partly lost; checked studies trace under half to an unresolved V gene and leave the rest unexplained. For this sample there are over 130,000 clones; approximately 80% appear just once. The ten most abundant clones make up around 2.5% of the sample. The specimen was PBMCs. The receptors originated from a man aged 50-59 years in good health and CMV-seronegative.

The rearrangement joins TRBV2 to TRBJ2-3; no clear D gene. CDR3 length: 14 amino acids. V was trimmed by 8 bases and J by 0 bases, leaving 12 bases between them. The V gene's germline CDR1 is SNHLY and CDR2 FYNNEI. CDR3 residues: CASLARTSTDTQYF. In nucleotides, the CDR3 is TGTGCCAGCTTGGCTAGAACTAGCACAGATACGCAGTATTTT.

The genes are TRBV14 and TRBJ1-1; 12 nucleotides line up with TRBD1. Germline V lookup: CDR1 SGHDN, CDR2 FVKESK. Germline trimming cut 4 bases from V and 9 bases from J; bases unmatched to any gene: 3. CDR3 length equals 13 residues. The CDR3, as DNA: TGTGCCAGCAGCCCGGGGACAGGGGGCAAAGCTTTCTTT. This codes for CASSPGTGGKAFF.

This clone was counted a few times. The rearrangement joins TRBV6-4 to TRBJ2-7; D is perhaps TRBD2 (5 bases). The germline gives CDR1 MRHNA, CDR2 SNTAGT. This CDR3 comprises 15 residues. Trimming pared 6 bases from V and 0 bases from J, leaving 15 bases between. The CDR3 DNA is TGTGCCAGCAGATTCCAGCGGTTGAGCTCCTACGAGCAGTACTTC. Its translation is CASRFQRLSSYEQYF.

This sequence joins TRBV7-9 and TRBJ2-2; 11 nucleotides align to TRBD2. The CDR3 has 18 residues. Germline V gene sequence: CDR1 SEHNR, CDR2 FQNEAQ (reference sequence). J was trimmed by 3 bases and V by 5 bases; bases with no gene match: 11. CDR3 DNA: TGTGCCAGCAGCATTAGCGGGAGGGCCTTGGGGGACACCGGGGAGCTGTTTTTT. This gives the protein CASSISGRALGDTGELFF. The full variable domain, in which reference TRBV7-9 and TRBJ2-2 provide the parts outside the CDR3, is DTGVSQNPRHKITKRGQNVTFRCDPISEHNRLYWYRQTLGQGPEFLTYFQNEAQLEKSRLLSDRFSAERPKGSFSTLEIQRTEQGDSAMYLCASSISGRALGDTGELFFGEGSRLTVL.

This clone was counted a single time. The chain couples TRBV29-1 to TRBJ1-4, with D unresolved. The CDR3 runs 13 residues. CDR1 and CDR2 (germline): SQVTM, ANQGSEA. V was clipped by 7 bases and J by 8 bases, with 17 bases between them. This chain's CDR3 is CSAYGPGGEKLFF. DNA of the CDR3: TGCAGCGCCTACGGACCTGGAGGCGAAAAACTGTTTTTT.